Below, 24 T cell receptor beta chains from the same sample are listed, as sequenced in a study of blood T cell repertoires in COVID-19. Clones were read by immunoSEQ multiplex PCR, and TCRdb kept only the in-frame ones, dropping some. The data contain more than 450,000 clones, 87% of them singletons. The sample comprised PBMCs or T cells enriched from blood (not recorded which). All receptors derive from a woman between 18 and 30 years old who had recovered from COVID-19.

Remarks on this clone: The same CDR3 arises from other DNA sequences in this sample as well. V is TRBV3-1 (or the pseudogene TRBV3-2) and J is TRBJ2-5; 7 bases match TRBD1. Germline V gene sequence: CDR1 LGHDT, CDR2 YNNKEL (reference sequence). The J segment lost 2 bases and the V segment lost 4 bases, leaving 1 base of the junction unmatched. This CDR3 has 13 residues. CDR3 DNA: TGTGCCAGCAGCCTCAGGGGGCAAGAGACCCAGTACTTC. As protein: CASSLRGQETQYF.

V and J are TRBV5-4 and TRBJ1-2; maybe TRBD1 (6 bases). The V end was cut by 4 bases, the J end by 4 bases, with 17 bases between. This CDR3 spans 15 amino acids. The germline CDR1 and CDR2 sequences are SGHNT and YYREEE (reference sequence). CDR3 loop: CASSQGPLQSYGYTF. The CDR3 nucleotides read TGTGCCAGCAGCCAGGGGCCCCTCCAGTCCTATGGCTACACCTTC.

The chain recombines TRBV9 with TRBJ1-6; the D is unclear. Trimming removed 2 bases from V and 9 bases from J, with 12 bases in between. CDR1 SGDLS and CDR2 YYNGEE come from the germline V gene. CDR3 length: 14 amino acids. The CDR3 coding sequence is TGTGCCAGCAGCGTGGGCGGGGTAGGTTCACCCCTCCACTTT. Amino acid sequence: CASSVGGVGSPLHF.

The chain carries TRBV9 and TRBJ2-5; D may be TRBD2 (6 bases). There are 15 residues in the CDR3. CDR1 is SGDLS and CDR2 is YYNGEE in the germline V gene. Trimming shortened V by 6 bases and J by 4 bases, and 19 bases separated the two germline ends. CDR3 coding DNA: TGTGCCAGCACCAAGGACGCGGGGCTCAGAGAGACCCAGTACTTC. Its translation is CASTKDAGLRETQYF.

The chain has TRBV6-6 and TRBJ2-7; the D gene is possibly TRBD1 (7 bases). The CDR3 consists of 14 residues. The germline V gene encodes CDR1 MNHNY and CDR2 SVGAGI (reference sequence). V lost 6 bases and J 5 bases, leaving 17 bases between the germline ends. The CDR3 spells CASSDRQGGDEQYF. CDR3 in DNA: TGTGCCAGCAGCGACCGACAGGGAGGAGACGAGCAGTACTTC.

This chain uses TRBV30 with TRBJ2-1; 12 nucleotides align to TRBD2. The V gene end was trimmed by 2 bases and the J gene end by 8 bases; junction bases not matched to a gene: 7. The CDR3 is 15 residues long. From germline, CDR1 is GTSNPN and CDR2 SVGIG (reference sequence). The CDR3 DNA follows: TGTGCCTGGAGTCTAGCGGGGGGGCTTGTCCATGAGCAGTTCTTC. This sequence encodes CAWSLAGGLVHEQFF.

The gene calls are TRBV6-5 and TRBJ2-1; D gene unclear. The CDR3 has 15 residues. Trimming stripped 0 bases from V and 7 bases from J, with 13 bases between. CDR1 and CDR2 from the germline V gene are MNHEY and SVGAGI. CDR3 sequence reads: CASSYSTIQGNEQFF. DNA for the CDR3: TGTGCCAGCAGTTACTCGACAATCCAAGGTAATGAGCAGTTCTTC.

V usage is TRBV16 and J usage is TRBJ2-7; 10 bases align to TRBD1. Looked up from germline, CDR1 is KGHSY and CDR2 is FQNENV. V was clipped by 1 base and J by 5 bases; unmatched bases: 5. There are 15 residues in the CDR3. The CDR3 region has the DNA TGTGCCAGCAGCCAATGGGGACAGGGGCTCGACGAGCAGTACTTC. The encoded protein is CASSQWGQGLDEQYF.

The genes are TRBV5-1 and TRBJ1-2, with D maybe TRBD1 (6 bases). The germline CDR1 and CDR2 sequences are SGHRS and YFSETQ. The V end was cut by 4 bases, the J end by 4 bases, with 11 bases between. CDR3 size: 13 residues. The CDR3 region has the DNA TGCGCCAGCAGCCCTACAGGGCTCTATGGCTACACCTTC. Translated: CASSPTGLYGYTF.

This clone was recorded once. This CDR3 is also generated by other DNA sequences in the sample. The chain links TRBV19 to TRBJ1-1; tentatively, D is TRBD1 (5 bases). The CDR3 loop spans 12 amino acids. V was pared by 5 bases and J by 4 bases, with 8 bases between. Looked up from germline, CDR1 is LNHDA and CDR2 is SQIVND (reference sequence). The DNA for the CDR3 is TGTGCCAGTAGTCGGCAGGGCACTGAAGCTTTCTTT. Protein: CASSRQGTEAFF.

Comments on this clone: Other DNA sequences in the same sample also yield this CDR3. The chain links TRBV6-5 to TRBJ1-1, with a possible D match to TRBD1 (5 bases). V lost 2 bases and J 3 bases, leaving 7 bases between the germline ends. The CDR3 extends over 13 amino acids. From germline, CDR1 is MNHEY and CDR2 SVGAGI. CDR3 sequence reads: CASSYSRDTEAFF. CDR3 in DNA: TGTGCCAGCAGTTACAGCAGGGACACTGAAGCTTTCTTT.

The chain's CDR3 is CASSLKAGATDTQYF. The CDR3 nucleotides are TGTGCCAGCAGCTTAAAGGCAGGGGCCACAGATACGCAGTATTTT. This chain uses TRBV11-3 with TRBJ2-3, with D perhaps matching TRBD1 (6 bases). Germline V CDR1 and CDR2: SGHNT, YENEEA. This CDR3 comprises 15 residues. Trimming shortened V by 2 bases and J by 2 bases, and 11 bases separated the two germline ends. Drawing the rest from reference TRBV11-3 and TRBJ2-3, the complete variable domain is EAGVVQSPRYKIIEKKQPVAFWCNPISGHNTLYWYLQNLGQGPELLIRYENEEAVDDSQLPKDRFSAERLKGVDSTLKIQPAELGDSAVYLCASSLKAGATDTQYFGPGTRLTVL.

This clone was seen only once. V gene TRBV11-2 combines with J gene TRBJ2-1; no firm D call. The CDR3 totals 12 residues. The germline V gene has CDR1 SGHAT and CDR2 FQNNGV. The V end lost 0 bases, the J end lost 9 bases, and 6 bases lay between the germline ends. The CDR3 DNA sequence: TGTGCCAGCAGCTTAGATCCCGGTGAGCAGTTCTTC. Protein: CASSLDPGEQFF.

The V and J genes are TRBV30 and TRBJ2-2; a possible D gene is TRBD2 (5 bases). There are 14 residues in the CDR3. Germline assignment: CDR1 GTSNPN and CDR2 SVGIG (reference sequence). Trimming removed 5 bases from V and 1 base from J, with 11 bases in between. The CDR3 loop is CAWYRRGNTGELFF. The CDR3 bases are TGTGCCTGGTATCGCCGGGGGAACACCGGGGAGCTGTTTTTT.

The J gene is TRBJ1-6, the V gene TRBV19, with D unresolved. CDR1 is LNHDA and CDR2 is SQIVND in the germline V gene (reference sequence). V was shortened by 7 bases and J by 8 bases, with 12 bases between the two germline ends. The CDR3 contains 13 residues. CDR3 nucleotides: TGTGCCAGTAATCCCCGGTTGGATTCACCCCTCCACTTT. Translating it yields CASNPRLDSPLHF.

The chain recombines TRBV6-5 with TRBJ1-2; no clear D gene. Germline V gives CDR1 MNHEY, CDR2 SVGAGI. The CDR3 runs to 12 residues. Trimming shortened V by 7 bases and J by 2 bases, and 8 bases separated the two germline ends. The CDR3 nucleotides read TGTGCCAGCAATCCCAGGAACTATGGCTACACCTTC. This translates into CASNPRNYGYTF.

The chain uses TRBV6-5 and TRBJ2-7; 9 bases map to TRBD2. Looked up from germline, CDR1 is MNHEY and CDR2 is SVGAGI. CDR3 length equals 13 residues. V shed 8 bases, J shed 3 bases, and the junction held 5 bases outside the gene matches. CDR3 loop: CASGLAGIYEQYF. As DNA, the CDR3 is TGTGCCAGCGGTCTAGCGGGGATCTACGAGCAGTACTTC.

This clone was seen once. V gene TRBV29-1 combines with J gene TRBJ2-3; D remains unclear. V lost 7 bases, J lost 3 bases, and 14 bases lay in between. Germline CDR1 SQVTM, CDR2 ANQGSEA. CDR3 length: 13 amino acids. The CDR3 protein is CSGLSSGTDTQYF. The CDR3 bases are TGCAGCGGGTTATCTAGTGGGACAGATACGCAGTATTTT.

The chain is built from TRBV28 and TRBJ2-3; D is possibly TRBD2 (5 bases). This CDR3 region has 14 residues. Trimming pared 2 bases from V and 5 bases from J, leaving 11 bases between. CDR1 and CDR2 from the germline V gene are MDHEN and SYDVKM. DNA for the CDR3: TGTGCCAGCAGTTTAGAGCTAGCACGAGATACGCAGTATTTT. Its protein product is CASSLELARDTQYF.

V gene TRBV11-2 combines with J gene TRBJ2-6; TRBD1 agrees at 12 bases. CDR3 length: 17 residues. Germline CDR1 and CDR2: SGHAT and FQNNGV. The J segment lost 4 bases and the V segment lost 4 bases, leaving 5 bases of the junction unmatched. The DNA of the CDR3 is TGTGCCAGCAGCTGGGGACAGGGGGCCTCCGGGGCCAACGTCCTGACTTTC. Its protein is CASSWGQGASGANVLTF.

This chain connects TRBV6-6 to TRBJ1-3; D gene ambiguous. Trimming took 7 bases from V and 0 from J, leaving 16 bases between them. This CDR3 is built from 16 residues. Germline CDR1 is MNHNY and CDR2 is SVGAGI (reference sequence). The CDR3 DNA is TGTGCCAGCACTCCACCGAGGGAGTTCTCTGGAAACACCATATATTTT. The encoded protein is CASTPPREFSGNTIYF.

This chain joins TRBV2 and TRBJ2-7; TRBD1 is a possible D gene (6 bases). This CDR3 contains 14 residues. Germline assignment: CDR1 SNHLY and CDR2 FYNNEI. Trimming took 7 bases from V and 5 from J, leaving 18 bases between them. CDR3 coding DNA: TGTGCCAGCAATTTAGTCTCAGGGGTCCACGAGCAGTACTTC. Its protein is CASNLVSGVHEQYF. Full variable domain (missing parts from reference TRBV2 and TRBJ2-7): EPEVTQTPSHQVTQMGQEVILRCVPISNHLYFYWYRQILGQKVEFLVSFYNNEISEKSEIFDDQFSVERPDGSNFTLKIRSTKLEDSAMYFCASNLVSGVHEQYFGPGTRLTVT.

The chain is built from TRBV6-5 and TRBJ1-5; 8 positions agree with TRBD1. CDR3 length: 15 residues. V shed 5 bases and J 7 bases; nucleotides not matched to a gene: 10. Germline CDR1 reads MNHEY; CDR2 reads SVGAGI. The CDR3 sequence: CASSISRGQEQPQHF. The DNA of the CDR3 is TGTGCCAGCAGTATCTCCAGGGGGCAGGAGCAGCCCCAGCATTTT.

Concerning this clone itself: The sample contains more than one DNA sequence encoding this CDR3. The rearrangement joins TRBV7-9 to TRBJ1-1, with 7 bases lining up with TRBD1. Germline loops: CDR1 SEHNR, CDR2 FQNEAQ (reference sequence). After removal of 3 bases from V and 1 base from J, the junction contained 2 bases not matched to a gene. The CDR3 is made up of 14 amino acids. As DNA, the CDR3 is TGTGCCAGCAGCTTGGGACAGTCGAACACTGAAGCTTTCTTT. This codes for CASSLGQSNTEAFF.